Listed below are T cell receptor beta chains from one sample, sequenced in a study of blood T cell repertoires in COVID-19. Assay: immunoSEQ multiplex PCR; the TCRdb copy retains only in-frame clones and omits some. The data hold around 68,000 clones, with more than 65% observed a single time. The sample consisted of peripheral blood. The receptors originated from a woman aged 45-60 years with acute or convalescent COVID-19. Each CDR3 is given with its conserved first and last residue. D genes are given only for firm matches. Clone size is not always given. Where it is, it says once, few, many or a class for expanded clones.

v_gene: TRBV7-3
d_gene: TRBD1
j_gene: TRBJ1-2
abundance: .
CDR3aa: CASSLTGQENYGYTF
CDR3nt: TGTGCCAGCAGCTTAACGGGACAGGAGAACTATGGCTACACCTTC

v_gene: TRBV2
d_gene: TRBD2
j_gene: TRBJ2-7
abundance: .
CDR3aa: CASRGLAEMSSYEQYF
CDR3nt: TGTGCCAGCAGGGGACTAGCGGAGATGAGCTCCTACGAGCAGTACTTC

v_gene: TRBV19
d_gene: TRBD1
j_gene: TRBJ1-5
abundance: once
CDR3aa: CASSVTGDTSNQPQHF
CDR3nt: TGTGCCAGTAGTGTGACAGGGGATACTAGCAATCAGCCCCAGCATTTT

v_gene: TRBV7-2
d_gene: TRBD2
j_gene: TRBJ2-1
abundance: .
CDR3aa: CASSRLAGKANEQFF
CDR3nt: TGTGCCAGCAGCAGACTAGCGGGAAAGGCGAATGAGCAGTTCTTC

v_gene: TRBV4-2
d_gene: TRBD2
j_gene: TRBJ2-7
abundance: few
CDR3aa: CASSQEIGLAGAYEQYF
CDR3nt: TGTGCCAGCAGCCAAGAAATTGGGCTAGCGGGCGCCTACGAGCAGTACTTC

v_gene: TRBV5-1
d_gene: .
j_gene: TRBJ1-4
abundance: .
CDR3aa: CASSSPGTVPSRGEKLFF
CDR3nt: TGCGCCAGCAGCTCGCCAGGTACCGTACCCTCGCGTGGTGAAAAACTGTTTTTT

v_gene: TRBV28
d_gene: TRBD2
j_gene: TRBJ2-3
abundance: .
CDR3aa: CASSSSTSGRAADTQYF
CDR3nt: TGTGCCAGCAGTTCATCGACTAGCGGGAGGGCCGCAGATACGCAGTATTTT

v_gene: TRBV27
d_gene: TRBD2
j_gene: TRBJ2-1
abundance: .
CDR3aa: CASSFRLAGGYNEQFF
CDR3nt: TGTGCCAGCAGTTTTCGGCTAGCGGGAGGTTACAATGAGCAGTTCTTC

v_gene: TRBV28
d_gene: .
j_gene: TRBJ1-2
abundance: .
CDR3aa: CASSFTGIANYGYTF
CDR3nt: TGTGCCAGCAGTTTTACGGGGATAGCTAACTATGGCTACACCTTC

v_gene: TRBV7-3
d_gene: TRBD2
j_gene: TRBJ2-1
abundance: once
CDR3aa: CASSFTSGNYNEQFF
CDR3nt: TGTGCCAGCAGCTTCACTAGCGGGAACTACAATGAGCAGTTCTTC

v_gene: TRBV2
d_gene: TRBD1
j_gene: TRBJ1-2
abundance: .
CDR3aa: CASSPQGASVGYTF
CDR3nt: TGTGCCAGCAGCCCACAGGGGGCGAGTGTTGGCTACACCTTC

v_gene: TRBV7-2
d_gene: TRBD1
j_gene: TRBJ1-4
abundance: few
CDR3aa: CASSLGGRPTNEKLFF
CDR3nt: TGTGCCAGCAGCCTAGGGGGCAGACCAACTAATGAAAAACTGTTTTTT

v_gene: TRBV7-7
d_gene: .
j_gene: TRBJ2-1
abundance: .
CDR3aa: CASSPGSTSYNEQFF
CDR3nt: TGTGCCAGCAGCCCCGGGAGTACCTCCTACAATGAGCAGTTCTTC

v_gene: TRBV12-5
d_gene: .
j_gene: TRBJ2-4
abundance: .
CDR3aa: CASGLGTLAKNIQYF
CDR3nt: TGTGCTAGTGGTTTGGGGACACTAGCCAAAAACATTCAGTACTTC

v_gene: TRBV5-4
d_gene: .
j_gene: TRBJ1-2
abundance: .
CDR3aa: CASSFDGIYGYTF
CDR3nt: TGTGCCAGCAGCTTCGACGGGATCTATGGCTACACCTTC

v_gene: TRBV18
d_gene: .
j_gene: TRBJ2-3
abundance: .
CDR3aa: CASSLQGRGTDTQYF
CDR3nt: TGTGCCAGCTCCCTACAGGGTCGAGGCACAGATACGCAGTATTTT

v_gene: TRBV19
d_gene: .
j_gene: TRBJ2-1
abundance: .
CDR3aa: CASSIVGAKPNNEQFF
CDR3nt: TGTGCCAGTAGTATAGTCGGAGCCAAACCCAACAATGAGCAGTTCTTC

v_gene: TRBV19
d_gene: .
j_gene: TRBJ1-1
abundance: .
CDR3aa: CASHGPRGGDTEAFF
CDR3nt: TGTGCCAGTCATGGCCCTCGGGGGGGCGACACTGAAGCTTTCTTT

v_gene: TRBV5-6
d_gene: TRBD1
j_gene: TRBJ2-7
abundance: .
CDR3aa: CASSLGGQGGNEQYF
CDR3nt: TGTGCCAGCAGCTTGGGTGGACAGGGCGGGAACGAGCAGTACTTC

v_gene: TRBV3-1/TRBV3-2
d_gene: TRBD1
j_gene: TRBJ1-3
abundance: .
CDR3aa: CASSPGQGDTIYF
CDR3nt: TGTGCCAGCAGCCCCGGACAGGGCGACACCATATATTTT

v_gene: TRBV29-1
d_gene: .
j_gene: TRBJ1-1
abundance: .
CDR3aa: CSVAAGEPNTEAFF
CDR3nt: TGCAGCGTTGCTGCAGGGGAACCGAACACTGAAGCTTTCTTT

v_gene: TRBV19
d_gene: TRBD2
j_gene: TRBJ2-1
abundance: .
CDR3aa: CATSTSGSRDEQFF
CDR3nt: TGTGCCACTTCGACTAGCGGGAGTCGGGATGAGCAGTTCTTC

v_gene: TRBV29-1
d_gene: .
j_gene: TRBJ1-1
abundance: once
CDR3aa: CSVIGQSNTEAFF
CDR3nt: TGCAGCGTTATTGGACAGTCGAACACTGAAGCTTTCTTT

v_gene: TRBV27
d_gene: .
j_gene: TRBJ2-1
abundance: .
CDR3aa: CASSNKITQGVFF
CDR3nt: TGTGCCAGCAGCAATAAGATCACCCAAGGGGTTTTCTTC

v_gene: TRBV18
d_gene: .
j_gene: TRBJ2-1
abundance: .
CDR3aa: CASSPGHKYNEQFF
CDR3nt: TGTGCCAGCTCACCGGGACACAAGTACAATGAGCAGTTCTTC

v_gene: TRBV4-1
d_gene: .
j_gene: TRBJ1-3
abundance: few
CDR3aa: CASSQEFTGIGNTIYF
CDR3nt: TGCGCCAGCAGCCAAGAATTCACAGGGATAGGAAACACCATATATTTT

v_gene: TRBV5-4
d_gene: .
j_gene: TRBJ1-1
abundance: .
CDR3aa: CASSLGVQGTEAFF
CDR3nt: TGTGCCAGCAGCTTGGGGGTTCAGGGGACTGAAGCTTTCTTT

v_gene: TRBV5-1
d_gene: .
j_gene: TRBJ2-3
abundance: .
CDR3aa: CASSLGGGSTDTQYF
CDR3nt: TGCGCCAGCAGCTTGGGGGGCGGAAGCACAGATACGCAGTATTTT

v_gene: TRBV11-2
d_gene: .
j_gene: TRBJ2-3
abundance: .
CDR3aa: CASSQRPGVLADTQYF
CDR3nt: TGTGCCAGCAGCCAACGCCCGGGAGTACTAGCAGATACGCAGTATTTT

v_gene: TRBV10-3
d_gene: .
j_gene: TRBJ2-7
abundance: once
CDR3aa: CAISDGSGAYEQYF
CDR3nt: TGTGCCATCAGTGACGGGTCAGGGGCCTACGAGCAGTACTTC

v_gene: TRBV7-7
d_gene: TRBD2
j_gene: TRBJ2-7
abundance: .
CDR3aa: CASSPGLARSHEQYF
CDR3nt: TGTGCCAGCAGCCCCGGACTAGCAAGATCTCACGAGCAGTACTTC

v_gene: TRBV2
d_gene: TRBD1
j_gene: TRBJ1-2
abundance: .
CDR3aa: CASSDIGGLYGYTF
CDR3nt: TGTGCCAGCAGTGATATAGGGGGCCTCTATGGCTACACCTTC

v_gene: TRBV4-3
d_gene: .
j_gene: TRBJ1-4
abundance: .
CDR3aa: CASSQAGSGNEKLFF
CDR3nt: TGCGCCAGCAGCCAGGCAGGTTCTGGGAATGAAAAACTGTTTTTT

v_gene: TRBV6-2/TRBV6-3
d_gene: TRBD2
j_gene: TRBJ2-3
abundance: few
CDR3aa: CASSYGNPGLAGSAGDTQYF
CDR3nt: TGTGCCAGCAGTTACGGGAATCCGGGACTAGCGGGAAGTGCTGGAGATACGCAGTATTTT

v_gene: TRBV3-1/TRBV3-2
d_gene: TRBD2
j_gene: TRBJ2-7
abundance: .
CDR3aa: CASSQVRTSYEQYF
CDR3nt: TGTGCCAGCAGCCAAGTGCGGACTAGTTACGAGCAGTACTTC